These 24 T cell receptor beta chains were sequenced from one sample in a study of T cells expressing NK-cell markers. TCRdb reworked the 5' RACE reads into one entry per CDR3 protein, no DNA. The table for this sample gives 150,000 to 200,000 distinct CDR3 sequences. Sample: blood T cells: a sorted CD56 or NKG2C T cell subset, CD4+ or CD8+ T cells, or bulk PBMC T cells (not recorded which). The origin of the receptors is a man aged 18 to 69 in good health.

This chain connects TRBV10-3 to TRBJ1-1. Per the germline V gene, CDR1 is ENHRY and CDR2 is SYGVKD. The length of the CDR3 is 12 residues. CDR3 sequence reads: CAISESGEPAFF.

The chain employs TRBV5-1 and TRBJ1-1; TCRdb reports TRBD1, a call that lacks DNA to check it against. CDR1 and CDR2 from the germline V gene are SGHRS and YFSETQ. The CDR3 sequence is 12 residues long. CDR3 sequence: CASRDSNTEAFF.

V usage is TRBV6-1 and J usage is TRBJ2-7; TCRdb indicates TRBD1, and absent DNA this call remains unverified. CDR3 length: 14 residues. Germline V CDR1 and CDR2: MNHNS, SASEGT. CDR3 sequence: CASRRTKNRGKQYF.

The chain couples TRBV5-1 to TRBJ2-5; TCRdb's D call, TRBD1, is unchecked because there is no DNA. Germline CDR1 reads SGHRS; CDR2 reads YFSETQ. The CDR3 runs to 15 residues. Here the CDR3 reads CASSFAGGNGETQYF.

The chain combines TRBV2 with TRBJ2-2; checking the TCRdb D call of TRBD1 is not possible without DNA. CDR1 is SNHLY and CDR2 is FYNNEI in the germline V gene. CDR3 length: 15 residues. The CDR3 sequence: CAREGRDRGTGELFF.

J is TRBJ2-1 and V is TRBV27. CDR1 is MNHEY and CDR2 is SMNVEV in the germline V gene (reference sequence). The CDR3 spans 13 residues. The CDR3 sequence is CASRSIMGSEQFF.

The chain couples TRBV20-1 to TRBJ1-2; without DNA, the TCRdb call of TRBD1 cannot be checked. Germline-derived CDR1 and CDR2 are DFQATT and SNEGSKA (reference sequence). The CDR3 covers 13 residues. CDR3 region: CSASGVRGYGYTF.

The chain uses TRBV11-2 and TRBJ1-5. Germline CDR1 is SGHAT and CDR2 is FQNNGV. The CDR3 totals 13 residues. The CDR3 loop reads CASSSIADQPQHF.

The rearrangement joins TRBV7-6 to TRBJ2-5; TCRdb outputs TRBD1, but without DNA this stays unchecked. The CDR3 totals 14 residues. Per germline, CDR1 SGHVS and CDR2 FNYEAQ. CDR3 protein: CASSPGTGGGTQYF.

The rearrangement joins TRBV9 to TRBJ2-1; without DNA, the TCRdb call of TRBD2 cannot be checked. The CDR3 covers 13 residues. Germline V gene data show CDR1 as SGDLS and CDR2 as YYNGEE. CDR3 sequence reads: CASSVGLAGVEFF.

The chain joins TRBV20-1 to TRBJ2-3; TCRdb returns TRBD1, unconfirmable since there is no DNA. This CDR3 region has 15 residues. The germline gives CDR1 DFQATT, CDR2 SNEGSKA (reference sequence). The CDR3 sequence: CSASRDRDSTDTQYF.

This chain links TRBV21-1 with TRBJ2-1; without DNA, the TCRdb call of TRBD1 cannot be checked. TRBV21-1 is designated a pseudogene. CDR3 length: 20 amino acids. The CDR3 reads CASSKGLTGARLGSYNEQFF.

This chain joins TRBV10-2 and TRBJ1-5; TCRdb designates TRBD1, a call that cannot be tested without DNA. CDR1 WSHSY and CDR2 SAAADI come from the germline V gene. This CDR3 has 15 amino acids. The CDR3 protein is CASSYGTGGYQPQHF.

The chain has TRBV20-1 and TRBJ2-7; TCRdb picks TRBD2, but there is no DNA to check that call. CDR3 size: 15 residues. Germline V lookup: CDR1 DFQATT, CDR2 SNEGSKA (reference sequence). CDR3 sequence reads: CSARDRPSGDYEQYF.

The chain links TRBV15 to TRBJ2-1; TCRdb reports TRBD2, a call that lacks DNA to check it against. There are 15 residues in the CDR3. The germline V gene encodes CDR1 LNHNV and CDR2 YYDKDF (reference sequence). CDR3 region: CATLGTSGGYNEQFF.

The chain joins TRBV6-1 to TRBJ2-7. The CDR3 covers 13 residues. Germline-derived CDR1 and CDR2 are MNHNS and SASEGT. CDR3 region: CASNPIGPYEQYF.

The chain employs TRBV3-1 and TRBJ2-5; the TRBD2 assignment by TCRdb is unverifiable without DNA. Germline V gene sequence: CDR1 LGHDT, CDR2 YNNKEL (reference sequence). The CDR3 is 17 amino acids. CDR3 sequence: CASADSSGGTLLETQYF.

This chain connects TRBV2 to TRBJ2-7; TCRdb returns TRBD2, unconfirmable since there is no DNA. CDR1 SNHLY and CDR2 FYNNEI come from the germline V gene. This CDR3 contains 14 residues. The CDR3 sequence is CASTEVAGSYEQYF.

Its frequency marks this clonotype as medium-sized. This sequence joins TRBV7-8 and TRBJ2-5; the D gene TCRdb calls, TRBD1, cannot be checked with no DNA. Germline V lookup: CDR1 SGHVS, CDR2 FQNEAQ. CDR3 length equals 16 residues. CDR3 sequence reads: CASSSTRTGREETQYF.

This chain connects TRBV19 to TRBJ2-5; the TCRdb D gene call, TRBD2, has no DNA to confirm it. The germline V gene has CDR1 LNHDA and CDR2 SQIVND (reference sequence). This CDR3 comprises 16 residues. The CDR3 sequence is CASSMLAGEDSETQYF.

The CDR3 loop is CSAPTGISYGYTF. The chain employs TRBV20-1 and TRBJ1-2; no DNA is available, so the TRBD1 call from TCRdb remains unchecked. Germline CDR1 and CDR2: DFQATT and SNEGSKA (reference sequence). The CDR3 has 13 amino acids.

The chain joins TRBV14 to TRBJ2-7; there is no DNA to check the TCRdb D call of TRBD1. The germline V gene has CDR1 SGHDN and CDR2 FVKESK. This CDR3 has 13 residues. Here the CDR3 reads CASSLSPRDVQYF.

This chain connects TRBV19 to TRBJ2-1. Germline V gives CDR1 LNHDA, CDR2 SQIVND (reference sequence). This CDR3 is built from 13 residues. The CDR3 loop is CASSHTENNEQFF.

This chain uses TRBV2 with TRBJ1-6; the D call from TCRdb, TRBD1, cannot be confirmed without DNA. This CDR3 has 18 amino acids. Germline CDR1 reads SNHLY; CDR2 reads FYNNEI. The CDR3 sequence: CASSWGQSDSSYNSPLHF.